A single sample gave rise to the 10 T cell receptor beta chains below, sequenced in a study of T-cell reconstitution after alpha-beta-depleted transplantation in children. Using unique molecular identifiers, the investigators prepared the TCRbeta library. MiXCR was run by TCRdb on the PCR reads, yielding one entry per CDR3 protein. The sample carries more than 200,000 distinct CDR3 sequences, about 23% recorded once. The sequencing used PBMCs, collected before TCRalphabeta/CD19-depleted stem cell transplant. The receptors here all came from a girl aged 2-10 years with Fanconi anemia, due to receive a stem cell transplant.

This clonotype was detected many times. CDR3 amino acids: CSAPGRRTEAFF. CDR3 DNA sequence: TGCAGCGCCCCGGGGAGGCGGACAGAAGCTTTCTTT. The V and J genes are TRBV29-1 and TRBJ1-1; tentatively, D is TRBD1 (5 bases). V lost 7 bases and J 8 bases, leaving 17 bases between the germline ends. CDR3 length equals 12 residues. Per germline, CDR1 SQVTM and CDR2 ANQGSEA.

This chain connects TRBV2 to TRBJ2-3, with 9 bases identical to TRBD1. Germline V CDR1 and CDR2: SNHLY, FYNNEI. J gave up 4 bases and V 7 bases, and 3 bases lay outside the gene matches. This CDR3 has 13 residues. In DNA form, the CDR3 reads TGTGCCAGCAACGGACAGGGGTCAGATACGCAGTATTTT. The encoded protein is CASNGQGSDTQYF.

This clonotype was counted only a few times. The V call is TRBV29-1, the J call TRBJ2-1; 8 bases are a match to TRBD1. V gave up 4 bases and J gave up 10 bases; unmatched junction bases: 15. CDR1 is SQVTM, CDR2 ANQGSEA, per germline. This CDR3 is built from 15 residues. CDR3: CSVATFGQGGVEQFF. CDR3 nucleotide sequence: TGCAGCGTTGCCACTTTCGGACAGGGTGGCGTCGAGCAGTTCTTC.

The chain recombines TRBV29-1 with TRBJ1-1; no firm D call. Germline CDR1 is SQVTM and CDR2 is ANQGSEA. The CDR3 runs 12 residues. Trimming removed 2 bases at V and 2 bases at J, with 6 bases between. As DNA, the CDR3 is TGCAGCGTTGAAAAAGACAACACTGAAGCTTTCTTT. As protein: CSVEKDNTEAFF.

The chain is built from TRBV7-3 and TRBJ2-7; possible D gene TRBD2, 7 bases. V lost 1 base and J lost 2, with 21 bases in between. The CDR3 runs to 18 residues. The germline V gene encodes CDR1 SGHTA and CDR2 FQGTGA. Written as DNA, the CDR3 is TGTGCCAGCAGCTTAAGGGGGCCGGGAGGTCCCCTCCCCTACGAGCAGTACTTC. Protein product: CASSLRGPGGPLPYEQYF.

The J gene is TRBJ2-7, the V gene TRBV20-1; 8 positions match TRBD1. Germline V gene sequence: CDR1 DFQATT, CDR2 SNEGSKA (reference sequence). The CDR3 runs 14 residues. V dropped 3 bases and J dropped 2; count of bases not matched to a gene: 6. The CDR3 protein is CSASSTGGTYEQYF. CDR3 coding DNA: TGCAGTGCTAGCTCAACAGGGGGTACCTACGAGCAGTACTTC.

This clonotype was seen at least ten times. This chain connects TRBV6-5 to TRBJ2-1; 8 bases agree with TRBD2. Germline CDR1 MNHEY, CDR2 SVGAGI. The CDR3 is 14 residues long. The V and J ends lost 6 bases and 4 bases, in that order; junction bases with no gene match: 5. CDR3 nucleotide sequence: TGTGCCAGCAGGGGGACTAGGGCTTACAATGAGCAGTTCTTC. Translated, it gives CASRGTRAYNEQFF.

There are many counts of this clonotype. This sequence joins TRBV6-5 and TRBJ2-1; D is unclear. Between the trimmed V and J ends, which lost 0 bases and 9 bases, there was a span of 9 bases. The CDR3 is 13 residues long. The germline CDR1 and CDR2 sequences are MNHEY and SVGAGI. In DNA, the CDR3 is TGTGCCAGCAGTTACTCGATCGTTGGTGAGCAGTTCTTC. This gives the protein CASSYSIVGEQFF.

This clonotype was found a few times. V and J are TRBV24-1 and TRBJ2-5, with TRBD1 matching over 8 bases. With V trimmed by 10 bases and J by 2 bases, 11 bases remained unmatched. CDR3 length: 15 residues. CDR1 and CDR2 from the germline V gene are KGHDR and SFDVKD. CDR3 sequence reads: CATAETGVRQETQYF. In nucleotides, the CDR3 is TGTGCCACTGCAGAGACAGGGGTCCGTCAAGAGACCCAGTACTTC.

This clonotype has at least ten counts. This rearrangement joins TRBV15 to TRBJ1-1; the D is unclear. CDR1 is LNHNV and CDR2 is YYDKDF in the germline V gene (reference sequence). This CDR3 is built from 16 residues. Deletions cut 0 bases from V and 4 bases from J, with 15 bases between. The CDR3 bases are TGTGCCACCAGCAGAGATTTGGCAGAACTCCGCACTGAAGCTTTCTTT. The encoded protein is CATSRDLAELRTEAFF. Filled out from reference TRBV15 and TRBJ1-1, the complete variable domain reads DAMVIQNPRYQVTQFGKPVTLSCSQTLNHNVMYWYQQKSSQAPKLLFHYYDKDFNNEADTPDNFQSRRPNTSFCFLDIRSPGLGDTAMYLCATSRDLAELRTEAFFGQGTRLTVV.